These 5 T cell receptor beta chains were sequenced from one sample in a study of blood T cell repertoires in COVID-19. Generated by immunoSEQ multiplex PCR, the TCRdb table keeps only in-frame clones and is missing some. The sample holds some 74,000 clones; more than 60% are singletons and the top ten take roughly 10%. Input material: peripheral blood. The receptors shown here come from a woman aged 45-59 years with acute or convalescent COVID-19.

The V gene is TRBV5-4, the J gene TRBJ1-3; D perhaps matches TRBD1 (5 bases). Per germline, CDR1 SGHNT and CDR2 YYREEE (reference sequence). Trimming cost V 5 bases and J 0 bases, with 12 bases left between them. The CDR3 is 15 residues long. CDR3 amino acids: CASRPGGSSGNTIYF. The CDR3 DNA follows: TGTGCCAGCAGACCTGGGGGGAGCTCTGGAAACACCATATATTTT.

This chain joins TRBV3-1 (or the pseudogene TRBV3-2) and TRBJ2-2; D is ambiguous. Looked up from germline, CDR1 is LGHDT and CDR2 is YNNKEL (reference sequence). Between the trimmed V and J ends, which lost 0 bases and 4 bases, there was a span of 9 bases. CDR3 length equals 15 residues. The CDR3 region is CASSQDLGVTGELFF. The CDR3 DNA is TGTGCCAGCAGCCAAGATCTAGGAGTCACCGGGGAGCTGTTTTTT.

The chain carries TRBV7-2 and TRBJ1-2, with TRBD1 matching over 8 bases. Germline V gene data show CDR1 as SGHTA and CDR2 as FQGNSA. Trimming cost V 6 bases and J 0 bases; bases outside gene matches: 15. There are 18 residues in the CDR3. DNA of the CDR3: TGTGCCAGCAGGGCCGATGGGACAGGACTATTCTCTAACTATGGCTACACCTTC. It encodes CASRADGTGLFSNYGYTF.

The chain combines TRBV27 with TRBJ1-6, with TRBD1 matching 10 bases. Germline V gene lookup returns CDR1 MNHEY and CDR2 SMNVEV (reference sequence). J was trimmed by 7 bases and V by 0 bases; bases with no gene match: 9. This CDR3 comprises 18 residues. The CDR3: CASSLSPLPGQGNSPLHF. The CDR3 coding sequence is TGTGCCAGCAGTTTATCCCCCCTTCCGGGACAGGGGAATTCACCCCTCCACTTT.

The chain couples TRBV4-2 to TRBJ2-3; 8 bases are shared with TRBD2. The trim removed 1 base at V and 3 bases at J, leaving 12 bases unmatched. The germline V gene encodes CDR1 LGHNA and CDR2 YNFKEQ. The length of the CDR3 is 18 residues. CDR3 sequence: CASSQAVSGGVYTDTQYF. CDR3 nucleotide sequence: TGTGCCAGCAGCCAAGCGGTATCGGGAGGGGTCTATACAGATACGCAGTATTTT.